Each of the 5 T cell receptor beta chains below was sequenced from the same sample in a study of Graves' ophthalmopathy and Graves' hyperthyroidism. RNA transcripts were the template, and TCR beta CDR3 regions were amplified from them. First-round RT-PCR with HTBI primers preceded a second-round multiplex PCR. Using its own MiXCR run on the multiplex PCR reads, TCRdb lists one record per CDR3 protein. Found here are a few hundred thousand distinct CDR3 sequences, 15% of them singletons; the top ten hold about 7%. Sequenced material: peripheral blood. These receptors were obtained from a woman aged 18-30 years with stable Graves' hyperthyroidism.

This clonotype was seen ten or more times. The V call is TRBV2, the J call TRBJ2-7; D gene uncertain. Germline assignment: CDR1 SNHLY and CDR2 FYNNEI. The germline V and J ends were trimmed by 2 bases and 6 bases, with 11 bases remaining between them. CDR3 size: 13 residues. The CDR3 region has the DNA TGTGCCAGCAGTGAAAACCCCGGCGGCGAGCAGTACTTC. It yields the protein CASSENPGGEQYF. Looking up the rest from reference TRBV2 and TRBJ2-7 gives the full variable domain: EPEVTQTPSHQVTQMGQEVILRCVPISNHLYFYWYRQILGQKVEFLVSFYNNEISEKSEIFDDQFSVERPDGSNFTLKIRSTKLEDSAMYFCASSENPGGEQYFGPGTRLTVT.

This clonotype was counted many times. The gene calls are TRBV20-1 and TRBJ1-5; D may be TRBD1 (6 bases). The V gene lost 6 bases and the J gene lost 2 bases, with 17 bases spanning the gap. Germline loops: CDR1 DFQATT, CDR2 SNEGSKA (reference sequence). The CDR3 spans 15 residues. CDR3: CSAHRDEKGNQPQHF. CDR3 in DNA: TGCAGTGCCCACAGGGACGAGAAGGGCAATCAGCCCCAGCATTTT.

This clonotype has a count of ten or more. The rearrangement links TRBV12-3 or TRBV12-4 to TRBJ1-5; 7 bases fit TRBD1. The V segment lost 6 bases and the J segment 4 bases; nucleotides outside the gene matches: 9. This CDR3 has 15 amino acids. The CDR3 spells CASSQGGWGNQPQHF. DNA for the CDR3: TGTGCCAGCAGCCAGGGGGGTTGGGGGAATCAGCCCCAGCATTTT.

This chain connects TRBV11-2 to TRBJ2-1; 9 positions agree with TRBD1. V lost 5 bases, J lost 4 bases, and 9 bases stayed unmatched. This CDR3 is built from 16 residues. Germline values: CDR1 SGHAT, CDR2 FQNNGV. CDR3: CASSRIHRGLYNEQFF. Written as DNA, the CDR3 is TGTGCCAGCAGCCGGATACACAGGGGGCTTTACAATGAGCAGTTCTTC.

This clonotype was detected ten times or more. The chain has TRBV7-3 and TRBJ1-1, with D possibly being TRBD1 (5 bases). CDR1 and CDR2 (germline): SGHTA, FQGTGA. The length of the CDR3 is 13 residues. Trimming pared 3 bases from V and 6 bases from J, leaving 11 bases between. CDR3 coding DNA: TGTGCCAGCAGCTTTTTTAGGGGCGCTGAAGCTTTCTTT. Its protein product is CASSFFRGAEAFF.